The rows below give T cell receptor beta chains drawn from one sample of a study of cytomegalovirus exposure and HLA in healthy donors. The protocol was immunoSEQ multiplex PCR, while the TCRdb copy is restricted to in-frame clones and leaves out a portion. The repertoire holds around 160,000 clones, with 80% to 90% as singletons. What was sequenced was PBMCs. These receptors all come from a man aged 18 to 30 in good health and CMV-seropositive. The CDR3 runs from the conserved cysteine through the conserved F or W.

J: NA; V: TRBV4-3; CDR3: CASSWDKNYEQYF
J: TRBJ2-4; V: TRBV10-3; CDR3: CAISESTAGAKNIQYF
J: TRBJ2-2; V: TRBV10-3; CDR3: CAISGRQGTGELFF
J: TRBJ2-7; V: TRBV5-4; CDR3: CASSPGGLAGEIEQYF
J: TRBJ2-7; V: TRBV25-1; CDR3: CASSWAEAAYEQYF
J: TRBJ2-3; V: TRBV25-1; CDR3: CASRGVTDTQYF
J: TRBJ1-2; V: TRBV7-2; CDR3: CASSRSTGAVGYTF
J: TRBJ1-1; V: TRBV18; CDR3: CASSPRQDTEAFF
J: TRBJ2-3; V: TRBV19; CDR3: CASSIAGTSGTDTQYF
J: TRBJ1-1; V: TRBV19; CDR3: CASSMERNTEAFF
J: TRBJ2-7; V: TRBV27; CDR3: CATQNPTSGVYEQYF
J: TRBJ2-7; V: TRBV5-4; CDR3: CASSRPEGTRYEQYF
J: TRBJ2-2; V: TRBV7-2; CDR3: CASSRRLAGAGGELFF
J: TRBJ2-7; V: TRBV7-8; CDR3: CVSGGAYEQYF
J: TRBJ1-2; V: TRBV16; CDR3: CASSPQGFF
J: TRBJ2-2; V: TRBV4-1; CDR3: CASSQVGGSGELFF
J: TRBJ2-4; V: TRBV5-4; CDR3: CASSRTSSSQNIQYF
J: TRBJ2-1; V: TRBV6-5; CDR3: CASSYGSSYNEQFF
J: TRBJ2-2; V: TRBV7-2; CDR3: CASSRFLAGELFF
J: TRBJ1-5; V: TRBV6-1; CDR3: CASSEFWTGNQPQHF
J: TRBJ2-3; V: TRBV5-1; CDR3: CASSRPKGGTISTDTQYF
J: TRBJ1-1; V: TRBV5-1; CDR3: CASSLAPGVTEAFF
J: TRBJ2-6; V: TRBV5-1; CDR3: CASTFVDRQTGANVLTF
J: TRBJ2-3; V: TRBV28; CDR3: CASAPGATDTQYF